The following is a TCR beta chain sequence with its context. Per the authors' pipeline: The authors estimated nucleated cell counts from reference gene primer amplification. TCRdb keeps only in-frame clones here, not all; method: immunoSEQ multiplex PCR. D and trimming come from the DNA, and the V and J calls and clone size come from that table. The sample holds some 98,000 clones; 84% are singletons and the top ten take 25%. The sample belongs to a study of blood T cell repertoires in COVID-19. Across the study: Acute-phase and convalescent COVID-19 samples originated in the United States, Italy and Spain. PBMCs, B-cell-depleted T cells, or T cells provided the cDNA or gDNA that made up the material.

In germline, CDR1 is DFQATT, CDR2 SNEGSKA (reference sequence). V lost 3 bases and J 8 bases, leaving 10 bases between the germline ends. This CDR3 region has 11 residues. The TCR comes from a man between 60 and 70 years old with acute or convalescent COVID-19. This chain connects TRBV20-1 to TRBJ1-2; the D is unclear. The sample comprised peripheral blood. CDR3 in amino acids: CSASHPQGYTF. The CDR3 region has the DNA TGCAGTGCTAGTCATCCTCAGGGCTACACCTTC.